The 24 T cell receptor beta chains listed next were all sequenced from one sample in a study of CD8+CD57+ T cells in acquired aplastic anemia (dated by TCRdb to between 2017 and 2018). Data came from an Illumina HiSeq 2000. TCR beta VDJ combination and CDR3 sequence profiling used genomic DNA as the template. Through fastp at Q25 and MiXCR, TCRdb rebuilt clones from the public reads, retaining in-frame beta chains. Every entry covers one CDR3 protein and lists the most common genes and DNA from its rows. In this sample the table shows hundreds of thousands of distinct CDR3 sequences, 56% of which occur a single time. The ten biggest clones cover under 1.5% of the sample. Flow cytometry had shown CD8+CD57+ cell expansion in the patients selected for sequencing. Sequencing was performed on sorted CD4+, CD8+, or CD8+CD57+ T cells (not recorded which) from PBMCs. The receptors were gathered from a human donor with aplastic anemia.

The chain recombines TRBV14 with TRBJ2-2; D not certain. The ends were cut back, 5 bases at V and 8 bases at J, with 9 bases in the middle. This CDR3 region has 12 residues. Germline-derived CDR1 and CDR2 are SGHDN and FVKESK. Here the CDR3 DNA reads TGTGCCAGCAGCTTAGGGATAGGGGAGCTGTTTTTT. Translated, it gives CASSLGIGELFF.

This clonotype showed up just once. The rearrangement links TRBV7-9 to TRBJ2-7; 9 bases are a match to TRBD2. CDR1 and CDR2 from the germline V gene are SEHNR and FQNEAQ (reference sequence). V was clipped by 0 bases and J by 2 bases; unmatched bases: 2. CDR3 size: 15 residues. The CDR3 DNA follows: TGTGCCAGCAGCTTAGCGCGGGGGGGCGCCTACGAGCAGTACTTC. Translating it yields CASSLARGGAYEQYF.

The CDR3 here is CATSADRGPTDTQYF. CDR3 DNA: TGTGCCACCAGTGCTGACAGGGGGCCGACAGATACGCAGTATTTT. The chain is built from TRBV24-1 and TRBJ2-3; TRBD1 agrees at 10 bases. V dropped 5 bases and J dropped 3; count of bases not matched to a gene: 4. In germline, CDR1 is KGHDR, CDR2 SFDVKD. The CDR3 is 15 residues long.

The chain is built from TRBV20-1 and TRBJ2-7, with TRBD2 matching over 7 bases. The CDR3 spans 15 residues. The germline V gene has CDR1 DFQATT and CDR2 SNEGSKA (reference sequence). V gave up 3 bases and J gave up 1 base; unmatched junction bases: 9. CDR3 DNA sequence: TGCAGTGCTAGGGTGGGGAGCGGGGCTTCCTACGAGCAGTACTTC. Protein sequence: CSARVGSGASYEQYF.

This clonotype was seen at least ten times. The chain uses TRBV5-1 and TRBJ2-3, with a tentative D call TRBD1 (5 bases). Germline V gene data show CDR1 as SGHRS and CDR2 as YFSETQ. V was clipped by 1 base and J by 3 bases, with 12 bases between them. This CDR3 spans 15 amino acids. In nucleotides, the CDR3 is TGCGCCAGCAGCTTGTCAGACAGTCGAACAGATACGCAGTATTTT. Its protein is CASSLSDSRTDTQYF.

As to this clonotype: This may come from a read error, since a much larger clone is one base off. V is TRBV12-3 or TRBV12-4 and J is TRBJ2-2; 8 bases are a match to TRBD2. The CDR3 is 18 residues long. The CDR3 sequence: CASGSGSFGLADTGELFF. CDR3 DNA sequence: TGTGCTAGTGGTTCGGGATCATTCGGACTAGCAGACACCGGGGAGCTGTTTTTT.

The rearrangement links TRBV5-1 to TRBJ1-3; D is perhaps TRBD1 (6 bases). Deletions cut 8 bases from V and 0 bases from J, with 21 bases between. The CDR3 has 17 amino acids. Germline lookup yields CDR1 SGHRS and CDR2 YFSETQ. The CDR3 protein is CASRTRGERYSGNTIYF. The CDR3 nucleotides read TGCGCCAGTAGGACAAGGGGGGAGAGATACTCTGGAAACACCATATATTTT.

This clonotype occurred many times. The rearrangement joins TRBV6-6 to TRBJ2-7; 10 nucleotides line up with TRBD1. Germline loops: CDR1 MNHNY, CDR2 SVGAGI (reference sequence). Losses at the gene ends were 7 bases for V and 6 bases for J; bases not matched to a gene: 6. This CDR3 region has 13 residues. The CDR3 sequence is CASKPGQGTEQYF. The CDR3 coding sequence is TGTGCCAGCAAACCGGGACAGGGGACCGAGCAGTACTTC.

There are many counts of this clonotype. The chain carries TRBV12-3 or TRBV12-4 and TRBJ2-1; no definite D call. V was trimmed by 1 base and J by 9 bases, leaving 10 bases between them. This CDR3 comprises 13 residues. CDR3 sequence: CASSLGSLGEQFF. The CDR3 coding sequence is TGTGCCAGCAGTTTAGGGAGTTTGGGTGAGCAGTTCTTC.

This clonotype appeared many times. The rearrangement uses TRBV29-1 and TRBJ2-4, with TRBD1 matching 9 bases. Per germline, CDR1 SQVTM and CDR2 ANQGSEA. The CDR3 totals 12 residues. V shed 7 bases, J shed 7 bases, and the junction held 5 bases outside the gene matches. CDR3 coding DNA: TGCAGCGCGGGACAGGGTAGTAACATTCAGTACTTC. It yields the protein CSAGQGSNIQYF.

This clonotype has ten or more counts. The chain employs TRBV10-2 and TRBJ2-1, with 12 bases lining up with TRBD2. The CDR3 length is 15 residues. The V gene's germline CDR1 is WSHSY and CDR2 SAAADI. V dropped 4 bases and J dropped 8; count of bases not matched to a gene: 6. The CDR3 sequence: CASSGTSGRSDEQFF. Written as DNA, the CDR3 is TGCGCCAGCAGTGGAACTAGCGGGAGGTCGGATGAGCAGTTCTTC.

CDR3 sequence reads: CASSQEVDSGRGAYF. The CDR3 DNA follows: TGCGCCAGCAGCCAAGAGGTAGATAGCGGGAGAGGGGCGTACTTC. J is TRBJ2-7 and V is TRBV4-3, with 9 bases that match TRBD2. V lost 0 bases to trimming and J lost 12 bases; unmatched junction nucleotides: 12. This CDR3 has 15 amino acids. From germline, CDR1 is LGHNA and CDR2 YSLEER.

The chain links TRBV20-1 to TRBJ2-7, with 7 bases identical to TRBD1. From germline, CDR1 is DFQATT and CDR2 SNEGSKA (reference sequence). The CDR3 is 11 amino acids. V lost 7 bases, J lost 6 bases, and 6 bases stayed unmatched. CDR3 nucleotide sequence: TGCAGTGGAGAACAGGGGAGCGAGCAGTACTTC. Translating it yields CSGEQGSEQYF.

In this sample, this clonotype turned up many times. This chain uses TRBV12-3 or TRBV12-4 with TRBJ2-5, with 9 bases matching TRBD1. The length of the CDR3 is 14 residues. Unmatched junction bases numbered 3, after V lost 6 bases and J lost 1 base. This CDR3 reads CASRKDRGQETQYF. The CDR3 coding sequence is TGTGCCAGCAGAAAGGACAGGGGCCAAGAGACCCAGTACTTC.

This chain uses TRBV7-9 with TRBJ2-1, with D possibly being TRBD2 (6 bases). The CDR3 totals 15 residues. Germline CDR1 and CDR2: SEHNR and FQNEAQ (reference sequence). V was pared by 8 bases and J by 5 bases, with 19 bases between. CDR3 amino acids: CASGPRGSSDNEQFF. The CDR3 DNA reads as TGTGCCAGCGGCCCCCGGGGGTCGAGCGACAATGAGCAGTTCTTC.

J is TRBJ1-2 and V is TRBV5-4; D unresolved. CDR1 is SGHNT and CDR2 is YYREEE in the germline V gene (reference sequence). The CDR3 has 18 amino acids. Trimming left V 0 bases short and J 0 bases short, with 18 bases between. CDR3 amino acids: CASSLGPLKEGANYGYTF. The CDR3 DNA reads as TGTGCCAGCAGCTTGGGACCTTTGAAGGAGGGAGCTAACTATGGCTACACCTTC.

This clonotype was counted many times. This chain links TRBV19 with TRBJ2-5, with D unresolved. The germline CDR1 and CDR2 sequences are LNHDA and SQIVND (reference sequence). V was clipped by 4 bases and J by 2 bases, with 8 bases between them. The CDR3 runs to 13 residues. CDR3 residues: CASSTVRQETQYF. In DNA form, the CDR3 reads TGTGCCAGTAGTACGGTCAGACAAGAGACCCAGTACTTC.

The chain employs TRBV19 and TRBJ1-6, with D perhaps TRBD1 (5 bases). V lost 9 bases to trimming and J lost 7 bases, with 13 bases between them. The germline gives CDR1 LNHDA, CDR2 SQIVND (reference sequence). The CDR3 has 13 residues. CDR3 DNA sequence: TGTGCCAGCGGACATCGAGGAAATTCACCCCTCCACTTT. Protein sequence: CASGHRGNSPLHF.

The chain recombines TRBV5-5 with TRBJ1-4; 10 bases align to TRBD1. This CDR3 has 15 residues. V dropped 3 bases and J dropped 6; count of bases not matched to a gene: 5. Germline V gene lookup returns CDR1 SGHKS and CDR2 YYEKEE (reference sequence). The CDR3: CASSSTGTGDEKLFF. For the CDR3, the DNA is TGTGCCAGCAGCTCTACCGGGACAGGGGATGAAAAACTGTTTTTT.

V and J are TRBV24-1 and TRBJ1-2; no reliable D call. Germline CDR1 and CDR2: KGHDR and SFDVKD. With 1 base removed from V and 8 bases from J, the gap between germline ends came to 4 bases. There are 11 residues in the CDR3. The chain's CDR3 is CATSDFSGYTF. The CDR3 nucleotides are TGTGCCACCAGTGATTTCAGCGGCTACACCTTC.

The chain recombines TRBV5-1 with TRBJ1-4; D is possibly TRBD1 (6 bases). From germline, CDR1 is SGHRS and CDR2 YFSETQ. CDR3 length equals 17 residues. V was clipped by 1 base and J by 7 bases, with 20 bases between them. Here the CDR3 reads CASSLTGRFTPLEKLFF. The CDR3 DNA is TGCGCCAGCAGCTTGACAGGGCGGTTTACTCCCCTTGAAAAACTGTTTTTT.

The count of this clonotype is one. The genes are TRBV20-1 and TRBJ2-2; the D gene is possibly TRBD1 (6 bases). This CDR3 is 14 amino acids long. V was trimmed by 6 bases and J by 2 bases, leaving 13 bases between them. CDR1 is DFQATT, CDR2 SNEGSKA, per germline (reference sequence). The CDR3 DNA reads TGCAGTGCAACCGGGACACTAAACACCGGGGAGCTGTTTTTT. Residues: CSATGTLNTGELFF.

J is TRBJ2-5 and V is TRBV9, with 9 bases that match TRBD2. The CDR3 is 16 amino acids. The germline CDR1 and CDR2 sequences are SGDLS and YYNGEE. The junction had 7 bases not matched to a gene; V was cut back by 0 bases and J by 4 bases. The DNA for the CDR3 is TGTGCCAGCAGCGTAGACGGCGGGGGGGCCGGAGAGACCCAGTACTTC. Protein: CASSVDGGGAGETQYF.

On this clonotype: This likely comes from a read error, as the CDR3 has no conserved phenylalanine or tryptophan at its end. The CDR3 DNA follows: TGTGCCAGCAGCTTGGGACAGGGTGACAATGAGCAGTTCTTA. Protein sequence: CASSLGQGDNEQFL. The chain combines TRBV2 with TRBJ2-1; 9 bases are a match to TRBD1. Unmatched junction bases numbered 5, after V lost 6 bases and J lost 5 bases. Germline V gene lookup returns CDR1 SNHLY and CDR2 FYNNEI. This CDR3 contains 14 residues.